This TCR beta chain was captured in a study of blood T cell repertoires in COVID-19. Original processing methods: Researchers report that nucleated cell counts were estimated from reference gene primer amplification. The assay was immunoSEQ multiplex PCR, and TCRdb's table has in-frame clones only and misses some. D and trimming come from the DNA, and the V and J calls and clone size come from that table. The table lists roughly 86,000 clones, over 75% of them singletons. What was sequenced was peripheral blood. This receptor was taken from a woman aged 80 or older with COVID-19, enrolled during active disease.

CDR3 sequence (DNA): TGTGCCAGCAGCTCGGACAGGGGTCCATATGGCTACACCTTC. It translates to CASSSDRGPYGYTF. This chain connects TRBV7-2 to TRBJ1-2; 9 nucleotides match TRBD1. The CDR3 sequence is 14 residues long. V was clipped by 4 bases and J by 5 bases; unmatched bases: 5. CDR1 and CDR2 (germline): SGHTA, FQGNSA.